The present T cell receptor beta chain was sequenced within a study of cytomegalovirus exposure and HLA in healthy donors. Study at large: An earlier analysis identified more than 95 million unique TCR beta sequences in about 179 million T cells. Within the Caucasian-associated ancestry cluster were roughly 82% of the 398 genotyped donors.

Nominally healthy donors provided the samples, though records likely missed some immune exposures. Vbeta (60) and Jbeta (13) primers were used in the PCR. Only in-frame clones appear in the TCRdb table, and some are missing; sequencing was by immunoSEQ multiplex PCR. The sample has 130,000 to 150,000 clones; roughly 80% are singletons. The CDR3 totals 14 residues. V gave up 2 bases and J gave up 9 bases, with 17 bases separating them. The V gene's germline CDR1 is MNHEY and CDR2 SVGAGI. This sequence joins TRBV6-5 and TRBJ2-7, with D perhaps TRBD1 (6 bases). This clonotype was sampled from a woman aged 40 to 50 in good health and CMV-seropositive. The sequencing sample was made of PBMCs. For the CDR3, the DNA is TGTGCCAGCAGTTACAGGGCAGGGGATTTGGGGCAGTACTTC. Protein product: CASSYRAGDLGQYF.